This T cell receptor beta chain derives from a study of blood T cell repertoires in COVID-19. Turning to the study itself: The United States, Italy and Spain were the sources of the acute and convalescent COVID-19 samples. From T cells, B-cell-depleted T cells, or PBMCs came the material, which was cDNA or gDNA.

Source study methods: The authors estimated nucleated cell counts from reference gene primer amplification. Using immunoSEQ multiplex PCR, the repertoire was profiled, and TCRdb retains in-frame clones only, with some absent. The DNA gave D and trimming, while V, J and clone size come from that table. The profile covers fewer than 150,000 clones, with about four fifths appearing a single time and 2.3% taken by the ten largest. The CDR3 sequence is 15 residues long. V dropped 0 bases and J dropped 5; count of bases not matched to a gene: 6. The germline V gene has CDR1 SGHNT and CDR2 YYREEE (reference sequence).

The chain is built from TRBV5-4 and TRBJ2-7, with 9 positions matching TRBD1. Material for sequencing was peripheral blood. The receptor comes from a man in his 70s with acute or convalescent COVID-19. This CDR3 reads CASSLGGQGMHEQYF. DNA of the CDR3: TGTGCCAGCAGCTTGGGGGGACAGGGAATGCACGAGCAGTACTTC.